These 12 T cell receptor beta chains came from one sample sequenced in a study of graft-versus-host responses after intestinal transplantation. Clones were read by immunoSEQ multiplex PCR, and TCRdb kept only the in-frame ones, dropping some. Among over 40,000 clones, 90% to 95% were seen once, and the ten largest hold 5% to 7%. The sample was PBMCs, taken around 820 days after a first intestinal transplant, on the day of a second. These receptors were obtained from a human patient who received an intestinal transplant, so some T cells may come from the graft donor.

This chain uses TRBV6-5 with TRBJ1-4, with TRBD1 identical over 7 bases. Germline CDR1 MNHEY, CDR2 SVGAGI. The CDR3 spans 15 residues. The junction had 6 bases not matched to a gene; V was cut back by 0 bases and J by 8 bases. CDR3 loop: CASSYSGGLVEKLFF. CDR3 coding DNA: TGTGCCAGCAGTTACTCAGGGGGCCTAGTAGAAAAACTGTTTTTT.

This CDR3 is CAISEMENNEQFF. DNA of the CDR3: TGTGCCATCAGTGAAATGGAGAACAATGAGCAGTTCTTC. This sequence joins TRBV10-3 and TRBJ2-1; D call uncertain. The germline V gene encodes CDR1 ENHRY and CDR2 SYGVKD. V dropped 3 bases and J dropped 5 bases, with 8 bases sitting between them. This CDR3 has 13 residues.

J is TRBJ1-1 and V is TRBV9, with a weak D call TRBD1 (6 bases). CDR1 and CDR2 (germline): SGDLS, YYNGEE. V was cut by 0 bases and J by 3 bases, with 12 bases left in between. This CDR3 region has 15 residues. Here the CDR3 reads CASSVETGGDTEAFF. CDR3 nucleotides: TGTGCCAGCAGCGTAGAGACAGGAGGGGACACTGAAGCTTTCTTT.

The chain employs TRBV19 and TRBJ2-3; no reliable D call. There are 13 residues in the CDR3. The germline CDR1 and CDR2 sequences are LNHDA and SQIVND (reference sequence). Trimming cost V 0 bases and J 6 bases, with 7 bases left between them. The CDR3 DNA is TGTGCCAGTAGTATAGACGGGTGGGATACGCAGTATTTT. It translates to CASSIDGWDTQYF.

The chain employs TRBV30 and TRBJ1-2; 8 nucleotides line up with TRBD1. Germline V gene lookup returns CDR1 GTSNPN and CDR2 SVGIG (reference sequence). The CDR3 has 14 residues. V trimming: 2 bases; J trimming: 6 bases; junction bases outside the gene matches: 8. This CDR3 is CAWSLETGVDGYTF. CDR3 DNA sequence: TGTGCCTGGAGTCTCGAGACAGGGGTGGATGGCTACACCTTC.

The CDR3 loop reads CASRTGWAGGRDEQFF. The CDR3 bases are TGTGCCAGCAGGACCGGGTGGGCGGGAGGCAGAGATGAGCAGTTCTTC. The chain joins TRBV28 to TRBJ2-1; the match to TRBD2 covers 8 bases. J was trimmed by 8 bases and V by 6 bases; bases with no gene match: 15. Germline V gene data show CDR1 as MDHEN and CDR2 as SYDVKM. The CDR3 spans 16 residues.

The count of this clone is one. The chain uses TRBV6-6 and TRBJ1-2; D unresolved. The length of the CDR3 is 14 residues. The V and J ends lost 2 bases and 8 bases respectively, with 15 bases between them. Germline CDR1 and CDR2: MNHNY and SVGAGI (reference sequence). This chain's CDR3 is CASSYELGPQGYTF. In nucleotides, the CDR3 is TGTGCCAGCAGTTACGAGTTAGGTCCACAAGGCTACACCTTC.

The chain carries TRBV27 and TRBJ2-5; 7 nucleotides agree with TRBD1. CDR1 and CDR2 from the germline V gene are MNHEY and SMNVEV (reference sequence). The CDR3 has 14 residues. V was pared by 4 bases and J by 5 bases, with 7 bases of the junction left unmatched. The chain's CDR3 is CASSYRGPGETQYF. CDR3 nucleotide sequence: TGTGCCAGCAGTTACAGGGGCCCCGGCGAGACCCAGTACTTC.

The chain combines TRBV5-1 with TRBJ1-3; D uncertain. From germline, CDR1 is SGHRS and CDR2 YFSETQ. V lost 4 bases and J 0 bases, leaving 14 bases between the germline ends. The length of the CDR3 is 16 residues. CDR3 residues: CASSMGRINSGNTIYF. DNA of the CDR3: TGCGCCAGCAGCATGGGAAGGATCAACTCTGGAAACACCATATATTTT.

The chain joins TRBV5-1 to TRBJ1-2; 9 bases agree with TRBD1. The CDR3 is made up of 14 amino acids. Trimming at V came to 4 bases and at J to 8 bases, leaving 9 bases not matched to a gene. From germline, CDR1 is SGHRS and CDR2 YFSETQ. CDR3 residues: CASSPAGTGKGYTF. CDR3 in DNA: TGCGCCAGCAGCCCCGCCGGGACAGGGAAGGGCTACACCTTC.

This chain links TRBV10-3 with TRBJ1-4; possible D gene TRBD1, 6 bases. Per the germline V gene, CDR1 is ENHRY and CDR2 is SYGVKD. CDR3 length: 13 amino acids. V shed 5 bases and J shed 6 bases, with 10 bases lying between them. CDR3 DNA: TGTGCCATCAGTCCAGGGGAGGATGAAAAACTGTTTTTT. Amino acids: CAISPGEDEKLFF.

The rearrangement links TRBV29-1 to TRBJ1-4, with a weak D call TRBD1 (6 bases). V was shortened by 8 bases and J by 7 bases, with 17 bases between the two germline ends. The CDR3 is made up of 13 amino acids. The germline V gene has CDR1 SQVTM and CDR2 ANQGSEA. The CDR3 here is CSIRTAWGEKLFF. The CDR3 coding sequence is TGCAGCATTCGGACAGCATGGGGTGAAAAACTGTTTTTT.